A selection of T cell receptor beta chains follows, all from one sample in a study of T cell responses to AZD1222 COVID-19 vaccine. The protocol was immunoSEQ multiplex PCR, while the TCRdb copy is restricted to in-frame clones and leaves out a portion. The table includes 100,000 or so clones, about 80% detected once. The sequencing here drew on peripheral blood, taken on day 0 of AZD1222 vaccination. These receptors were collected from an adult in good health. Each CDR3 is given without its conserved first and last residue. A D gene is named only where the DNA matches it firmly.

d_gene: NA
v_gene: TRBV4-3
j_gene: TRBJ2-1
CDR3aa: ASSQERTGRQF

d_gene: NA
v_gene: TRBV7-2
j_gene: TRBJ2-1
CDR3aa: ASSSSEGYSYNEQF

d_gene: NA
v_gene: TRBV3-1/TRBV3-2
j_gene: TRBJ1-1
CDR3aa: ASSQQSWGEAF

d_gene: NA
v_gene: TRBV4-2
j_gene: TRBJ1-4
CDR3aa: ASSLNRVGEKLF

d_gene: NA
v_gene: TRBV7-9
j_gene: TRBJ1-5
CDR3aa: ASSASSAGDQPQH

d_gene: NA
v_gene: TRBV7-2
j_gene: TRBJ1-3
CDR3aa: ASSLGPQGNTIY

d_gene: TRBD1
v_gene: TRBV2
j_gene: TRBJ1-2
CDR3aa: ASSAPGQGASGYT

d_gene: NA
v_gene: TRBV7-9
j_gene: TRBJ2-3
CDR3aa: ASSLAGGDTQY

d_gene: NA
v_gene: TRBV5-5
j_gene: TRBJ1-2
CDR3aa: ASSLEGQVNYGYT

d_gene: NA
v_gene: TRBV6-5
j_gene: TRBJ1-5
CDR3aa: ASSVGRGANQPQH

d_gene: NA
v_gene: TRBV6-2/TRBV6-3
j_gene: TRBJ2-2
CDR3aa: ASSYLGPGELF

d_gene: NA
v_gene: TRBV5-1
j_gene: TRBJ1-4
CDR3aa: ASSLNAGVNEKLF

d_gene: NA
v_gene: TRBV5-1
j_gene: TRBJ1-2
CDR3aa: ASSLDTGYGYT

d_gene: TRBD1
v_gene: TRBV4-3
j_gene: TRBJ1-6
CDR3aa: ASSQTGVSYNSPLH

d_gene: TRBD1
v_gene: TRBV27
j_gene: TRBJ1-2
CDR3aa: ASSGPRTGEASYGYT

d_gene: TRBD1
v_gene: TRBV20-1
j_gene: TRBJ1-5
CDR3aa: SASQGARRNQPQH

d_gene: NA
v_gene: TRBV2
j_gene: TRBJ2-7
CDR3aa: ASSEGESYEQY

d_gene: TRBD2
v_gene: TRBV6-5
j_gene: TRBJ2-1
CDR3aa: AIRTSPGEQF

d_gene: TRBD1
v_gene: TRBV16
j_gene: TRBJ1-5
CDR3aa: ASSQSVQGATGNQPQH

d_gene: TRBD1
v_gene: TRBV6-1
j_gene: TRBJ2-7
CDR3aa: ASSEAGQSYEQY

d_gene: TRBD1
v_gene: TRBV11-2
j_gene: TRBJ2-7
CDR3aa: ASSFRDRVVDEQY

d_gene: NA
v_gene: TRBV5-1
j_gene: TRBJ1-1
CDR3aa: ASSPGRGRTEAF

d_gene: TRBD1
v_gene: TRBV18
j_gene: TRBJ1-1
CDR3aa: ASSPGTGNEAF

d_gene: NA
v_gene: TRBV6-5
j_gene: TRBJ2-7
CDR3aa: ASSYPGRDEQY

d_gene: TRBD1
v_gene: TRBV5-4
j_gene: TRBJ1-2
CDR3aa: ASSPTGQSNYGYT

d_gene: TRBD1
v_gene: TRBV3-1/TRBV3-2
j_gene: TRBJ1-1
CDR3aa: ASSQELGQGNTEAF

d_gene: NA
v_gene: TRBV2
j_gene: TRBJ2-1
CDR3aa: ASRVLRSYNEQF

d_gene: TRBD1
v_gene: TRBV4-2
j_gene: TRBJ1-2
CDR3aa: ASSRSSTGGHYGYT

d_gene: TRBD1
v_gene: TRBV18
j_gene: TRBJ1-5
CDR3aa: ASSPQTGSNQPQH

d_gene: NA
v_gene: TRBV19
j_gene: TRBJ1-4
CDR3aa: ASSIGLMNEKLF

d_gene: NA
v_gene: TRBV27
j_gene: TRBJ2-3
CDR3aa: ASSFGGGWTDTQY

d_gene: TRBD1
v_gene: TRBV19
j_gene: TRBJ1-1
CDR3aa: ASSRTGARAAEAF